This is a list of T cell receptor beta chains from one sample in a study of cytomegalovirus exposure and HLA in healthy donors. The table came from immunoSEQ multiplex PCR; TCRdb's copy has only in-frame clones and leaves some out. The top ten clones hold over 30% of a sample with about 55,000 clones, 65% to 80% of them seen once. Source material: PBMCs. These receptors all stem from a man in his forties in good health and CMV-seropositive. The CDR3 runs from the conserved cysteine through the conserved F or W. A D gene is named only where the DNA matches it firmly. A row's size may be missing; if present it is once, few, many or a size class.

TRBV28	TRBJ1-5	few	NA	CASSLAGINQPQHF	TGTGCCAGCAGTTTAGCGGGAATCAATCAGCCCCAGCATTTT
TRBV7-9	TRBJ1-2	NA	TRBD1	CASRDSLLAGYTF	TGTGCCAGCCGGGACAGCTTATTGGCGGGCTACACCTTC
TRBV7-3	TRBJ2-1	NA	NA	CASSLKLAGNEQFF	TGTGCCAGCAGCTTAAAACTAGCCGGCAATGAGCAGTTCTTC
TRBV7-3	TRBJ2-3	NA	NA	CASGSSTDTQYF	TGTGCCAGCGGTAGCAGCACAGATACGCAGTATTTT
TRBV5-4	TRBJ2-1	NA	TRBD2	CASSFFGGTEQFF	TGTGCCAGCAGCTTTTTCGGGGGGACTGAGCAGTTCTTC
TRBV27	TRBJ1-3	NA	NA	CASRPGFGDTIYF	TGTGCCAGCAGACCAGGGTTTGGGGACACCATATATTTT
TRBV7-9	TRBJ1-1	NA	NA	CASSLGTEEAFF	TGTGCCAGCAGCTTAGGGACAGAAGAAGCTTTCTTT
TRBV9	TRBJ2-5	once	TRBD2	CASSPPPQRGATETQYF	TGTGCCAGCAGCCCACCCCCCCAGCGGGGGGCCACAGAGACCCAGTACTTC
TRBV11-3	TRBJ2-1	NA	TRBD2	CASSPRSGLAGGWNEQFF	TGTGCCAGCAGCCCACGATCGGGACTAGCGGGGGGCTGGAATGAGCAGTTCTTC
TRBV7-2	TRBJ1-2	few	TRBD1	CASSLGQGRNYGYTF	TGTGCCAGCAGCTTAGGACAGGGAAGAAACTATGGCTACACCTTC
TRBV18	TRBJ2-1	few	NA	CASSPGGLPVDEQFF	TGTGCCAGCTCACCGGGGGGTCTCCCGGTGGATGAGCAGTTCTTC
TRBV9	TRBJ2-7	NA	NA	CASSVGESYEQYF	TGTGCCAGCAGCGTAGGGGAGTCCTACGAGCAGTACTTC
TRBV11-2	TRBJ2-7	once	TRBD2	CASSFGGTGGYEQYF	TGTGCCAGCAGCTTCGGGGGGACGGGAGGGTACGAGCAGTACTTC
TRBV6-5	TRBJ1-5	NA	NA	CASREAGADQPQHF	TGTGCCAGCAGAGAAGCGGGGGCCGATCAGCCCCAGCATTTT
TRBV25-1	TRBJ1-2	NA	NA	CASSEAGDYGYTF	TGTGCCAGCAGTGAAGCCGGGGATTATGGCTACACCTTC
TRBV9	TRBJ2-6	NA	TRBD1	CASSARDRGISGANVLTF	TGTGCCAGCAGCGCCCGGGACAGGGGTATATCTGGGGCCAACGTCCTGACTTTC